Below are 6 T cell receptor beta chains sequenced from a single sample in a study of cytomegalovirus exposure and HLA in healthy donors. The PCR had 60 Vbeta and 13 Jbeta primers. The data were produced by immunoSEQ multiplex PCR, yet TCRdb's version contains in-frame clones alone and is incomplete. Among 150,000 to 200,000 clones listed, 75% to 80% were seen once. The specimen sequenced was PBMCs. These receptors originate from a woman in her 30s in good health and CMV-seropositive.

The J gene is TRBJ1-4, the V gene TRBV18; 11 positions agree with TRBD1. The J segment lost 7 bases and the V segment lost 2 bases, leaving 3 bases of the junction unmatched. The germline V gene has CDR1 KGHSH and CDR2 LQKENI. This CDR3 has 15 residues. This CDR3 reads CASSPTGTGGEKLFF. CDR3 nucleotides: TGTGCCAGCTCACCAACCGGGACAGGGGGTGAAAAACTGTTTTTT.

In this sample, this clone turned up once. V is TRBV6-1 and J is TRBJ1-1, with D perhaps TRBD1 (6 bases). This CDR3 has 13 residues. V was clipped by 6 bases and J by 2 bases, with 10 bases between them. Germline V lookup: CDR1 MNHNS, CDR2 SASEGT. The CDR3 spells CASRGAGNTEAFF. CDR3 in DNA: TGTGCCAGCAGGGGGGCAGGCAACACTGAAGCTTTCTTT.

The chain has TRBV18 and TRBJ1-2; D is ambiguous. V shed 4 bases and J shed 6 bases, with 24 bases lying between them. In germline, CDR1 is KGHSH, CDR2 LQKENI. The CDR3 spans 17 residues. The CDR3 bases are TGTGCCAGCTCACTCCTCGTCCGGGGTGAGAGGCTCAATGGCTACACCTTC. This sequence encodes CASSLLVRGERLNGYTF.

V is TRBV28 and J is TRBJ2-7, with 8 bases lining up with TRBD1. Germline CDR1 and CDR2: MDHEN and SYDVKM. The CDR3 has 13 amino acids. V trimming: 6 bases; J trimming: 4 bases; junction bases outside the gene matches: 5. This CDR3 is CASRGQGAYEQYF. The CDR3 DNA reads TGTGCCAGCAGAGGGCAGGGGGCTTACGAGCAGTACTTC.

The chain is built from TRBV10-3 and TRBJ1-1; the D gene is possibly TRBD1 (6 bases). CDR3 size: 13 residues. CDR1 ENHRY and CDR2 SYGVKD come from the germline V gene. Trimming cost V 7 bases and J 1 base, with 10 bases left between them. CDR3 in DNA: TGTGCCATCACCAAACAGGGGAACACTGAAGCTTTCTTT. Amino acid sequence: CAITKQGNTEAFF.

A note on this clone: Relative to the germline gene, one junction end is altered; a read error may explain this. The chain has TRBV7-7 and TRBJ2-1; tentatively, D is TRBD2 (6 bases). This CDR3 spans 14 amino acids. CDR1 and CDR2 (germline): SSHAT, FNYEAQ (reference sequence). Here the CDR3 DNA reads TGTGCTAGCAGCCAGGCGGGGAGCTACAATGAGCAGTTCTTC. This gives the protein CASSQAGSYNEQFF. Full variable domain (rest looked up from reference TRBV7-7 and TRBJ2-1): GAGVSQSPRYKVTKRGQDVTLRCDPISSHATLYWYQQALGQGPEFLTYFNYEAQPDKSGLPSDRFSAERPEGSISTLTIQRTEQRDSAMYRCASSQAGSYNEQFFGPGTRLTVL.